These 25 T cell receptor beta chains were sequenced from one sample in a study of T cell repertoires in cytomegalovirus infection. TCRdb re-called the reads through MiXCR, storing one row per CDR3 protein. The sample includes roughly 170,000 distinct CDR3 sequences, roughly 22% of them seen just once. No antigen has been assigned to these receptors. The source was CD8+ T cells from cultured PBMCs, collected from culture after CMV antigen stimulation. The receptor set was obtained from a human donor in good health (CMV status not recorded). Some clones in this sample may be carry-over from other donors' samples.

This clonotype has a handful of counts. The rearrangement links TRBV6-5 to TRBJ1-2; D might be TRBD1 (5 bases). The CDR3 runs to 15 residues. The germline V gene encodes CDR1 MNHEY and CDR2 SVGAGI. V dropped 6 bases and J dropped 5 bases, with 19 bases sitting between them. The CDR3 DNA is TGTGCCAGCAGACCCCCCGCTCAGGGTTTTTATGGCTACACCTTC. It yields the protein CASRPPAQGFYGYTF.

This clonotype has just a few counts. V gene TRBV28 combines with J gene TRBJ2-1, with unresolved D. The CDR3 extends over 15 amino acids. The V gene lost 3 bases and the J gene lost 1 base, with 10 bases spanning the gap. CDR1 and CDR2 from the germline V gene are MDHEN and SYDVKM. CDR3 sequence: CASSFLMRSYNEQFF. The CDR3 region has the DNA TGTGCCAGCAGTTTTCTCATGAGGTCCTACAATGAGCAGTTCTTC.

The chain employs TRBV6-5 and TRBJ1-6; D is perhaps TRBD1 (5 bases). With 6 bases removed from V and 7 bases from J, the gap between germline ends came to 13 bases. CDR3 length: 14 amino acids. Germline V CDR1 and CDR2: MNHEY, SVGAGI. In DNA form, the CDR3 reads TGTGCCAGCAGCTTCAGGCAGGGAAATTCACCCCTCCACTTT. This translates into CASSFRQGNSPLHF.

The genes are TRBV7-8 and TRBJ1-1, with D unclear. CDR3 length: 16 amino acids. Germline V lookup: CDR1 SGHVS, CDR2 FQNEAQ. V lost 4 bases and J lost 0, with 15 bases in between. CDR3 nucleotide sequence: TGTGCCAGCAGCTGGGCTCGACTGTTCATGAACACTGAAGCTTTCTTT. It codes for CASSWARLFMNTEAFF.

The rearrangement joins TRBV6-6 to TRBJ2-2, with TRBD2 as a possible D gene (7 bases). Trimming removed 6 bases at V and 4 bases at J, with 12 bases between. The germline CDR1 and CDR2 sequences are MNHNY and SVGAGI (reference sequence). The CDR3 runs to 14 residues. The CDR3 nucleotides are TGTGCCAGCAGCAACGGGGGGCCCACCGGGGAGCTGTTTTTT. Amino acid sequence: CASSNGGPTGELFF.

This sequence joins TRBV19 and TRBJ2-3; possibly TRBD2 for D (5 bases). V lost 3 bases to trimming and J lost 1 base, with 8 bases between them. Germline CDR1 LNHDA, CDR2 SQIVND (reference sequence). The CDR3 loop spans 14 amino acids. The CDR3 coding sequence is TGTGCCAGTAGTATGTGGGGAGGCACAGATACGCAGTATTTT. It codes for CASSMWGGTDTQYF. The whole variable domain, filled in from reference TRBV19 and TRBJ2-3, reads DGGITQSPKYLFRKEGQNVTLSCEQNLNHDAMYWYRQDPGQGLRLIYYSQIVNDFQKGDIAEGYSVSREKKESFPLTVTSAQKNPTAFYLCASSMWGGTDTQYFGPGTRLTVL.

At least ten counts were recorded for this clonotype. The chain has TRBV12-3 or TRBV12-4 and TRBJ1-1; 7 bases line up with TRBD1. This CDR3 comprises 13 residues. V dropped 3 bases and J dropped 11; count of bases not matched to a gene: 9. The CDR3: CASSFTGAKEAFF. The CDR3 DNA reads as TGTGCCAGCAGTTTCACAGGGGCGAAGGAGGCTTTCTTT.

Only a few counts were recorded for this clonotype. J is TRBJ2-7 and V is TRBV7-2, with 7 nucleotides matching TRBD1. This CDR3 contains 13 residues. The junction had 8 bases not matched to a gene; V was cut back by 5 bases and J by 7 bases. Germline V CDR1 and CDR2: SGHTA, FQGNSA. The CDR3 coding sequence is TGTGCCAGCAGCCGTTCAGGGGGTCGGGAGCAGTACTTC. As protein: CASSRSGGREQYF. The full variable domain, in which reference TRBV7-2 and TRBJ2-7 provide the parts outside the CDR3, is GAGVSQSPSNKVTEKGKDVELRCDPISGHTALYWYRQSLGQGLEFLIYFQGNSAPDKSGLPSDRFSAERTGGSVSTLTIQRTQQEDSAVYLCASSRSGGREQYFGPGTRLTVT.

The rearrangement joins TRBV7-8 to TRBJ2-5; D may be TRBD2 (6 bases). The CDR3 is made up of 11 amino acids. Germline loops: CDR1 SGHVS, CDR2 FQNEAQ. Trimming pared 2 bases from V and 10 bases from J, leaving 8 bases between. DNA for the CDR3: TGTGCCAGCAGCTTATGGGGGGACCAGTACTTC. The encoded protein is CASSLWGDQYF.

CDR3 nucleotide sequence: TGCGCCAGCAGCGGGACGGGTAACCCACCCCTCCACTTT. Protein sequence: CASSGTGNPPLHF. This chain connects TRBV5-1 to TRBJ1-6; perhaps TRBD1 as D (5 bases). This CDR3 is built from 13 residues. The germline gives CDR1 SGHRS, CDR2 YFSETQ. Deletions cut 4 bases from V and 11 bases from J, with 13 bases between.

The chain is built from TRBV4-3 and TRBJ1-2; possibly TRBD1 for D (5 bases). Between the trimmed V and J ends, which lost 1 base and 7 bases, there was a span of 10 bases. Germline lookup yields CDR1 LGHNA and CDR2 YSLEER. The CDR3 consists of 13 residues. CDR3 nucleotide sequence: TGCGCCAGCAGCCAAGGAGGGGCTGGTGGCTACACCTTC. Amino acids: CASSQGGAGGYTF.

There are a few counts of this clonotype. This chain links TRBV7-9 with TRBJ1-5; D not resolved. The V and J ends lost 5 bases and 4 bases respectively, with 15 bases between them. CDR1 and CDR2 (germline): SEHNR, FQNEAQ (reference sequence). The CDR3 length is 15 residues. CDR3 amino acids: CASSHDVGGNQPQHF. The CDR3 region has the DNA TGTGCCAGCAGCCACGACGTAGGAGGGAATCAGCCCCAGCATTTT.

This sequence joins TRBV2 and TRBJ1-5, with D hard to call. The CDR3 contains 14 residues. Germline CDR1 reads SNHLY; CDR2 reads FYNNEI. Trimming took 2 bases from V and 1 from J, leaving 6 bases between them. CDR3 protein: CASSEILSNQPQHF. The CDR3 region has the DNA TGTGCCAGCAGTGAAATCTTGAGCAATCAGCCCCAGCATTTT. The variable domain in full, completed from reference TRBV2 and TRBJ1-5, reads EPEVTQTPSHQVTQMGQEVILRCVPISNHLYFYWYRQILGQKVEFLVSFYNNEISEKSEIFDDQFSVERPDGSNFTLKIRSTKLEDSAMYFCASSEILSNQPQHFGDGTRLSIL.

The sample holds a few counts of this clonotype. The V gene is TRBV27, the J gene TRBJ1-2; no definite D call. This CDR3 comprises 13 residues. The V and J ends lost 1 base and 7 bases respectively, with 10 bases between them. The V gene's germline CDR1 is MNHEY and CDR2 SMNVEV (reference sequence). CDR3 region: CASSLYPGRGYTF. The CDR3 DNA reads TGTGCCAGCAGTTTATACCCCGGGCGTGGCTACACCTTC.

In this sample, this clonotype turned up a few times. This rearrangement joins TRBV7-2 to TRBJ1-2, with 7 bases fitting TRBD1. The V gene end was trimmed by 5 bases and the J gene end by 6 bases; junction bases not matched to a gene: 12. The germline CDR1 and CDR2 sequences are SGHTA and FQGNSA. The CDR3 has 15 residues. CDR3 sequence (DNA): TGTGCCAGCAGCCTAAGGGGAGGGGGCCGGAATGGCTACACCTTC. This encodes CASSLRGGGRNGYTF. The entire variable domain, with the rest obtained from reference TRBV7-2 and TRBJ1-2, is as follows: GAGVSQSPSNKVTEKGKDVELRCDPISGHTALYWYRQSLGQGLEFLIYFQGNSAPDKSGLPSDRFSAERTGGSVSTLTIQRTQQEDSAVYLCASSLRGGGRNGYTFGSGTRLTVV.

This chain links TRBV6-2 or TRBV6-3 with TRBJ1-2; 10 bases fit TRBD1. The V gene end was trimmed by 7 bases and the J gene end by 11 bases; junction bases not matched to a gene: 10. In germline, CDR1 is MNHEY, CDR2 SVGEGT. This CDR3 has 13 residues. DNA of the CDR3: TGTGCCAGCATGAGAGCCGGGACAGGGGAATACACCTTC. It yields the protein CASMRAGTGEYTF.

This clonotype occurred a few times. The chain combines TRBV7-9 with TRBJ1-1, with 11 bases identical to TRBD1. Germline CDR1 SEHNR, CDR2 FQNEAQ (reference sequence). With V trimmed by 5 bases and J by 5 bases, 4 bases remained unmatched. CDR3 length equals 14 residues. CDR3 amino acids: CASSPDRGQTEAFF. CDR3 DNA: TGTGCCAGCAGCCCGGACAGGGGGCAAACTGAAGCTTTCTTT.

This clonotype is a singleton in its sample. This rearrangement joins TRBV7-6 to TRBJ1-3; no firm D call. CDR1 and CDR2 (germline): SGHVS, FNYEAQ. V was shortened by 6 bases and J by 3 bases, with 12 bases between the two germline ends. The CDR3 is 14 residues long. CDR3 sequence: CASREEADGNTIYF. The CDR3, as DNA: TGTGCCAGCAGAGAAGAGGCAGATGGAAACACCATATATTTT.

This clonotype was counted between two and nine times. The genes are TRBV12-3 or TRBV12-4 and TRBJ2-2; no clear D gene. V lost 7 bases and J 1 base, leaving 16 bases between the germline ends. The CDR3 contains 16 residues. The CDR3 nucleotides are TGTGCCAGCACCTTAGACTTAGGGCGGAACACCGGGGAGCTGTTTTTT. This sequence encodes CASTLDLGRNTGELFF.

The chain couples TRBV7-2 to TRBJ2-5; D is unclear. CDR3 size: 15 residues. Germline assignment: CDR1 SGHTA and CDR2 FQGNSA. The germline V and J ends were trimmed by 1 base and 5 bases, with 14 bases remaining between them. DNA of the CDR3: TGTGCCAGCAGCTTAGGCGGCGGCCTAGAGGAGACCCAGTACTTC. It specifies CASSLGGGLEETQYF.

This clonotype appeared a single time. The chain joins TRBV7-9 to TRBJ2-7, with D uncertain. Between the trimmed V and J ends, which lost 5 bases and 0 bases, there was a span of 8 bases. This CDR3 is built from 13 residues. The germline V gene encodes CDR1 SEHNR and CDR2 FQNEAQ (reference sequence). This CDR3 is CASSLPSSYEQYF. The CDR3 DNA sequence: TGTGCCAGCAGCCTACCTTCCTCCTACGAGCAGTACTTC.

This clonotype has more than one count but fewer than ten. The genes are TRBV7-6 and TRBJ2-2, with 7 bases identical to TRBD1. Germline values: CDR1 SGHVS, CDR2 FNYEAQ. The CDR3 covers 13 residues. J lost 6 bases, V lost 5 bases, and 3 bases had no gene match. The CDR3 spells CASSRTGAGELFF. In DNA form, the CDR3 reads TGTGCCAGCAGCCGAACAGGGGCCGGGGAGCTGTTTTTT. The entire variable domain, with the rest obtained from reference TRBV7-6 and TRBJ2-2, is as follows: GAGVSQSPRYKVTKRGQDVALRCDPISGHVSLYWYRQALGQGPEFLTYFNYEAQQDKSGLPNDRFSAERPEGSISTLTIQRTEQRDSAMYRCASSRTGAGELFFGEGSRLTVL.

The chain combines TRBV20-1 with TRBJ1-3; D unclear. V lost 3 bases and J lost 2, with 11 bases in between. From germline, CDR1 is DFQATT and CDR2 SNEGSKA (reference sequence). The CDR3 is 14 residues long. CDR3 bases: TGCAGTGCTAGCCGGGTCGACGCTGGAAACACCATATATTTT. It translates to CSASRVDAGNTIYF.

In this sample, this clonotype turned up a few times. The chain has TRBV7-2 and TRBJ1-4; D gene uncertain. Germline loops: CDR1 SGHTA, CDR2 FQGNSA. The CDR3 runs 15 residues. V dropped 1 base and J dropped 7 bases, with 13 bases sitting between them. CDR3 amino acids: CASSLEGIHGEKLFF. The CDR3 region has the DNA TGTGCCAGCAGCTTAGAGGGCATCCACGGTGAAAAACTGTTTTTT.

J is TRBJ2-2 and V is TRBV7-9; 12 bases match TRBD2. The length of the CDR3 is 14 residues. Germline CDR1 reads SEHNR; CDR2 reads FQNEAQ (reference sequence). The V segment lost 10 bases and the J segment 6 bases; nucleotides outside the gene matches: 6. CDR3 nucleotides: TGTGCCACGCGGACTAGCGGGGTGTCCGGGGAGCTGTTTTTT. It is translated as CATRTSGVSGELFF.